One and the same sample provided the 8 T cell receptor beta chains below, sequenced in a study of CD8+ T cells in alopecia areata. Sample treatment: oral pan-JAK inhibitor, 5-10 mg twice daily. cDNA reverse transcribed from extracted RNA served as the sequencing template. The assay was immunoSEQ multiplex PCR, and TCRdb's table has in-frame clones only and misses some. The table records over 120,000 clones, 54% of them present only once. Sample: CD8+ T cells sorted from blood, taken at week 4, from a patient treated with tofacitinib. These receptor sequences come from a human donor with alopecia areata.

In its sample, this clone was seen once. The J gene is TRBJ2-1, the V gene TRBV29-1; D ambiguous. Germline V CDR1 and CDR2: SQVTM, ANQGSEA. The CDR3 spans 16 residues. Trimming took 4 bases from V and 0 from J, leaving 16 bases between them. The CDR3 reads CSVGPHDESSYNEQFF. The CDR3 nucleotides are TGCAGCGTTGGCCCTCACGACGAGAGCTCCTACAATGAGCAGTTCTTC.

This clone was seen once. The V and J genes are TRBV10-3 and TRBJ2-7; D is perhaps TRBD1 or TRBD2 (6 bases each). The CDR3 runs to 12 residues. V was shortened by 7 bases and J by 4 bases, with 11 bases between the two germline ends. Germline V lookup: CDR1 ENHRY, CDR2 SYGVKD. CDR3: CAINEGGYEQYF. The CDR3 DNA is TGTGCCATCAACGAGGGGGGATACGAGCAGTACTTC.

The chain has TRBV2 and TRBJ1-1; no definite D call. V was clipped by 7 bases and J by 0 bases, with 3 bases between them. The CDR3 runs 11 residues. Germline CDR1 is SNHLY and CDR2 is FYNNEI. The chain's CDR3 is CASMVNTEAFF. Here the CDR3 DNA reads TGTGCCAGCATGGTGAACACTGAAGCTTTCTTT.

The V and J genes are TRBV30 and TRBJ2-7, with D possibly being TRBD2 (5 bases). V lost 5 bases and J 5 bases, leaving 7 bases between the germline ends. Looked up from germline, CDR1 is GTSNPN and CDR2 is SVGIG (reference sequence). The CDR3 spans 10 residues. In nucleotides, the CDR3 is TGTGCCTGGGGCGGGCACGAGCAGTACTTC. Protein product: CAWGGHEQYF.

This clone was picked up a small number of times. The chain couples TRBV19 to TRBJ2-3, with D tentatively TRBD1 (6 bases). There are 14 residues in the CDR3. From germline, CDR1 is LNHDA and CDR2 SQIVND (reference sequence). Trimming left V 7 bases short and J 5 bases short, with 16 bases between. DNA for the CDR3: TGTGCCAGTACCACAGGGTGGAACTTAGATACGCAGTATTTT. This gives the protein CASTTGWNLDTQYF.

DNA for the CDR3: TGCGCCAGCAGCTTGGCCGGATTCACAGATACGCAGTATTTT. The encoded protein is CASSLAGFTDTQYF. This chain connects TRBV5-1 to TRBJ2-3; D remains unclear. Germline V gene sequence: CDR1 SGHRS, CDR2 YFSETQ. Trimming pared 0 bases from V and 2 bases from J, leaving 7 bases between. The CDR3 sequence is 14 residues long.

V gene TRBV29-1 combines with J gene TRBJ1-1; D is undetermined. Germline V CDR1 and CDR2: SQVTM, ANQGSEA. With 4 bases removed from V and 0 bases from J, the gap between germline ends came to 12 bases. The CDR3 is 14 residues long. The CDR3 coding sequence is TGCAGCGTTGCCTCGATACTCATGAACACTGAAGCTTTCTTT. It yields the protein CSVASILMNTEAFF.

The chain couples TRBV13 to TRBJ1-2; TRBD1 might be the D (6 bases). CDR1 PRHDT and CDR2 FYEKMQ come from the germline V gene (reference sequence). This CDR3 region has 14 residues. V was trimmed by 5 bases and J by 4 bases, leaving 14 bases between them. CDR3 DNA sequence: TGTGCCAGCAGCGCCGGGACAATCTCCTATGGCTACACCTTC. Translated, it gives CASSAGTISYGYTF.